The 27 T cell receptor beta chains given below trace back to one sample, sequenced in a study of breast tumors, draining lymph nodes, adjacent tissues. A single record per CDR3 protein comes from TCRdb applying MiXCR to the multiplex PCR reads. The sample records fewer than 200,000 distinct CDR3 sequences, 30% to 35% being singletons. Breast cancer patients provided tissue from their axillary draining lymph nodes. Sequences were obtained from axillary lymph node tissue. Source of these receptors: a female donor with breast cancer. Some clones in this sample may be carry-over from other donors' samples.

Ten or more counts support this clonotype. In DNA form, the CDR3 reads TGTGCCAGCAGCGTAGGCGCGGCAGGGGCTACGGAGACCCAGTACTTC. This sequence encodes CASSVGAAGATETQYF. The chain carries TRBV9 and TRBJ2-5, with D maybe TRBD1 (6 bases). The CDR3 is made up of 16 amino acids. Looked up from germline, CDR1 is SGDLS and CDR2 is YYNGEE. V was cut by 0 bases and J by 5 bases, with 17 bases left in between.

This clonotype appeared many times. The chain links TRBV7-8 to TRBJ1-3; TRBD1 might be the D (6 bases). Per germline, CDR1 SGHVS and CDR2 FQNEAQ. The CDR3 loop spans 17 amino acids. Trimming left V 5 bases short and J 0 bases short, with 17 bases between. CDR3 DNA: TGTGCCAGCAGCCTTCAGGTGGGACACTTCTCTGGAAACACCATATATTTT. As protein: CASSLQVGHFSGNTIYF.

There are many counts of this clonotype. The rearrangement links TRBV19 to TRBJ2-4, with 7 bases that match TRBD2. The length of the CDR3 is 14 residues. The V gene end was trimmed by 8 bases and the J gene end by 3 bases; junction bases not matched to a gene: 7. The germline gives CDR1 LNHDA, CDR2 SQIVND (reference sequence). The DNA of the CDR3 is TGTGCCAGTGGGGAGGGCCGGAACAAAAACATTCAGTACTTC. Protein sequence: CASGEGRNKNIQYF.

About this clonotype: Its ends do not fully match the called genes, so a read error is possible. CDR3 loop: CASSLQVSSYEQHF. The CDR3 DNA follows: TGTGCCAGCAGCTTACAGGTTAGCTCCTACGAGCAGCACTTC. The chain links TRBV12-3 or TRBV12-4 to TRBJ2-7; D may be TRBD1 (5 bases). This CDR3 comprises 14 residues.

The table lists this clonotype with many counts. The V call is TRBV2, the J call TRBJ1-2; no clear D. Germline CDR1 and CDR2: SNHLY and FYNNEI. V lost 5 bases and J lost 2, with 9 bases in between. The CDR3 is 13 amino acids. This chain's CDR3 is CASSFQLNYGYTF. The CDR3 DNA is TGTGCCAGCAGTTTCCAGCTAAACTATGGCTACACCTTC.

The chain combines TRBV27 with TRBJ1-2, with a possible D match to TRBD1 (5 bases). The CDR3 loop spans 13 amino acids. Germline V lookup: CDR1 MNHEY, CDR2 SMNVEV (reference sequence). Trimming stripped 3 bases from V and 4 bases from J, with 9 bases between. The CDR3 nucleotides are TGTGCCAGCAGTTTTTATGGGGGCTATGGCTACACCTTC. This codes for CASSFYGGYGYTF.

This clonotype was recorded at least ten times. V usage is TRBV7-2 and J usage is TRBJ2-1, with TRBD2 identical over 8 bases. Germline assignment: CDR1 SGHTA and CDR2 FQGNSA. The V segment lost 5 bases and the J segment 5 bases; nucleotides outside the gene matches: 11. The CDR3 length is 16 residues. CDR3 sequence reads: CASSRLQSGRHNEQFF. DNA of the CDR3: TGTGCCAGCAGCCGCCTTCAAAGCGGGAGACACAATGAGCAGTTCTTC.

This clonotype was detected ten times or more. The rearrangement links TRBV7-8 to TRBJ2-2, with TRBD2 matching over 11 bases. Trimming removed 3 bases from V and 1 base from J; junction bases left unmatched: 4. Per germline, CDR1 SGHVS and CDR2 FQNEAQ. The CDR3 covers 17 residues. CDR3 region: CASSLRGTSGNTGELFF. The CDR3, as DNA: TGTGCCAGCAGCTTGCGCGGGACTAGCGGGAACACCGGGGAGCTGTTTTTT.

This clonotype was seen a few times. The chain employs TRBV28 and TRBJ1-5; 7 bases are shared with TRBD1. Trimming cost V 5 bases and J 4 bases; bases outside gene matches: 8. CDR1 is MDHEN, CDR2 SYDVKM, per germline. This CDR3 is built from 15 residues. In nucleotides, the CDR3 is TGTGCCAGCAGTCCATCCGGGACAGAGAATCAGCCCCAGCATTTT. Translated: CASSPSGTENQPQHF. Full variable domain (rest looked up from reference TRBV28 and TRBJ1-5): DVKVTQSSRYLVKRTGEKVFLECVQDMDHENMFWYRQDPGLGLRLIYFSYDVKMKEKGDIPEGYSVSREKKERFSLILESASTNQTSMYLCASSPSGTENQPQHFGDGTRLSIL.

Ten or more counts support this clonotype. The chain combines TRBV9 with TRBJ2-1; D gene unclear. The CDR3 is 14 amino acids. V shed 0 bases and J shed 14 bases, with 18 bases lying between them. CDR1 is SGDLS, CDR2 YYNGEE, per germline. The CDR3 loop is CASSVVSMDGPKFF. In DNA form, the CDR3 reads TGTGCCAGCAGCGTAGTTTCGATGGACGGCCCAAAGTTCTTC.

The sample holds many counts of this clonotype. The gene calls are TRBV6-5 and TRBJ1-5, with D possibly matching TRBD1 (5 bases). The V gene lost 6 bases and the J gene lost 2 bases, with 14 bases spanning the gap. CDR1 is MNHEY and CDR2 is SVGAGI in the germline V gene. The CDR3 extends over 15 amino acids. As DNA, the CDR3 is TGTGCCAGCAGATACAGCAGGGTGGGCAATCAGCCCCAGCATTTT. Protein sequence: CASRYSRVGNQPQHF.

The chain is built from TRBV3-1 and TRBJ2-2; 8 bases align to TRBD2. The CDR3 contains 21 residues. The J segment lost 5 bases and the V segment lost 4 bases, leaving 24 bases of the junction unmatched. Germline loops: CDR1 LGHDT, CDR2 YNNKEL (reference sequence). The CDR3 sequence: CASSRIPPLREVGATTGELFF. In DNA form, the CDR3 reads TGTGCCAGCAGCCGGATCCCTCCGCTGCGGGAGGTTGGAGCGACTACCGGGGAGCTGTTTTTT.

The sample holds many counts of this clonotype. V gene TRBV6-5 combines with J gene TRBJ2-2; no firm D call. Trimming took off 6 bases at V and 3 bases at J, with 2 bases between the two ends. Germline assignment: CDR1 MNHEY and CDR2 SVGAGI. This CDR3 has 11 amino acids. The CDR3 bases are TGTGCCAGCAGCCACACCGGGGAGCTGTTTTTT. Amino acid sequence: CASSHTGELFF.

This clonotype showed up just once. DNA of the CDR3: TGCAGCGTTGAAACAGGGGCCGCTGGGGCCAACGTCCTGACTTTC. It specifies CSVETGAAGANVLTF. The rearrangement links TRBV29-1 to TRBJ2-6, with 7 bases matching TRBD1. This CDR3 is built from 15 residues. V was clipped by 2 bases and J by 2 bases; unmatched bases: 3. Germline V gene lookup returns CDR1 SQVTM and CDR2 ANQGSEA. Full variable domain (rest looked up from reference TRBV29-1 and TRBJ2-6): SAVISQKPSRDICQRGTSLTIQCQVDSQVTMMFWYRQQPGQSLTLIATANQGSEATYESGFVIDKFPISRPNLTFSTLTVSNMSPEDSSIYLCSVETGAAGANVLTFGAGSRLTVL.

This clonotype has at least ten counts. The V gene is TRBV5-8, the J gene TRBJ1-2; maybe TRBD1 (5 bases). The germline gives CDR1 SGHTS, CDR2 YDEGEE. Trimming cost V 2 bases and J 6 bases, with 11 bases left between them. CDR3 length: 13 residues. Written as DNA, the CDR3 is TGTGCCAGCAGCTTTTCGGGGGTTAATGGCTACACCTTC. Translated, it gives CASSFSGVNGYTF.

About this clonotype itself: A read error may be the cause here, since a much bigger clone is one base away. The V and J genes are TRBV7-9 and TRBJ1-2; tentative D call: TRBD1 (5 bases). Germline V gene data show CDR1 as SEHNR and CDR2 as FQNEAQ (reference sequence). V dropped 6 bases and J dropped 3 bases, with 29 bases sitting between them. The length of the CDR3 is 19 residues. Here the CDR3 DNA reads TGTGCCAGCAGGTTACCCTCGGGAGACAGCCTCTTAGCTCACTATGGCTACACCTTC. This codes for CASRLPSGDSLLAHYGYTF. Variable domain in full (rest from reference TRBV7-9 and TRBJ1-2): DTGVSQNPRHKITKRGQNVTFRCDPISEHNRLYWYRQTLGQGPEFLTYFQNEAQLEKSRLLSDRFSAERPKGSFSTLEIQRTEQGDSAMYLCASRLPSGDSLLAHYGYTFGSGTRLTVV.

This clonotype was counted between two and nine times. The chain is built from TRBV19 and TRBJ1-1; TRBD1 matches at 8 bases. Germline lookup yields CDR1 LNHDA and CDR2 SQIVND (reference sequence). The CDR3 sequence is 12 residues long. V trimming: 5 bases; J trimming: 7 bases; junction bases outside the gene matches: 3. The CDR3 sequence: CASSRDRGEAFF. The CDR3 DNA is TGTGCCAGTAGTCGCGACAGGGGTGAAGCTTTCTTT. The variable domain in full, completed from reference TRBV19 and TRBJ1-1, reads DGGITQSPKYLFRKEGQNVTLSCEQNLNHDAMYWYRQDPGQGLRLIYYSQIVNDFQKGDIAEGYSVSREKKESFPLTVTSAQKNPTAFYLCASSRDRGEAFFGQGTRLTVV.

This clonotype occurred many times. The V and J genes are TRBV12-3 or TRBV12-4 and TRBJ2-3, with D hard to call. This CDR3 comprises 16 residues. The V end lost 5 bases, the J end lost 0 bases, and 15 bases lay between the germline ends. CDR3 nucleotide sequence: TGTGCCAGCAGTGCCGAAGGCCTATTCAGCACAGATACGCAGTATTTT. Its protein product is CASSAEGLFSTDTQYF.

This clonotype was picked up many times. The chain is built from TRBV7-9 and TRBJ2-2; possible D gene TRBD1, 5 bases. Germline lookup yields CDR1 SEHNR and CDR2 FQNEAQ (reference sequence). The CDR3 length is 16 residues. Trimming took 1 base from V and 4 from J, leaving 13 bases between them. In nucleotides, the CDR3 is TGTGCCAGCAGCTTAGTGGGGTTTACAGGCACCGGGGAGCTGTTTTTT. Its protein is CASSLVGFTGTGELFF.

There are many counts of this clonotype. The chain uses TRBV5-1 and TRBJ2-3, with D perhaps TRBD1 or TRBD2 (5 bases each). The CDR3 totals 15 residues. V was clipped by 1 base and J by 2 bases, with 11 bases between them. Germline V gives CDR1 SGHRS, CDR2 YFSETQ. For the CDR3, the DNA is TGCGCCAGCAGCTTGCAGGGAGAATCCACAGATACGCAGTATTTT. Residues: CASSLQGESTDTQYF. The full variable domain, rest sourced from reference TRBV5-1 and TRBJ2-3, is KAGVTQTPRYLIKTRGQQVTLSCSPISGHRSVSWYQQTPGQGLQFLFEYFSETQRNKGNFPGRFSGRQFSNSRSEMNVSTLELGDSALYLCASSLQGESTDTQYFGPGTRLTVL.

The chain joins TRBV19 to TRBJ1-1, with 9 bases fitting TRBD1. V lost 2 bases and J lost 1; bases outside the gene matches: 2. The CDR3 is 15 amino acids. The germline gives CDR1 LNHDA, CDR2 SQIVND (reference sequence). DNA for the CDR3: TGTGCCAGTAGTATAACAGGGGGCCAGAACACTGAAGCTTTCTTT. It translates to CASSITGGQNTEAFF.

About this clonotype itself: A much larger clone differs by one base, so this may be a read error. This chain joins TRBV5-5 and TRBJ2-1, with D possibly TRBD2 on 6 matching bases. The germline V gene has CDR1 SGHKS and CDR2 YYEKEE (reference sequence). CDR3 length equals 15 residues. The CDR3 reads CASGLSRTTLLHQFF. In DNA, the CDR3 is TGTGCCAGCGGCTTATCGCGGACTACCCTCCTGCACCAGTTCTTC.

This clonotype was seen many times. This chain connects TRBV5-1 to TRBJ1-3; D unclear. Germline CDR1 reads SGHRS; CDR2 reads YFSETQ. This CDR3 comprises 13 residues. V was pared by 3 bases and J by 4 bases, with 8 bases between. The CDR3 spells CASSSTNGNTIYF. In nucleotides, the CDR3 is TGCGCCAGCAGCTCGACGAACGGAAACACCATATATTTT. Combining the CDR3 with reference TRBV5-1 and TRBJ1-3 gives the whole variable domain KAGVTQTPRYLIKTRGQQVTLSCSPISGHRSVSWYQQTPGQGLQFLFEYFSETQRNKGNFPGRFSGRQFSNSRSEMNVSTLELGDSALYLCASSSTNGNTIYFGEGSWLTVV.

This clonotype was detected ten times or more. One end of the junction fails to match germline, which may point to a read error. The chain uses TRBV14 and TRBJ2-5; 7 bases fit TRBD1. The germline V gene encodes CDR1 SGHDN and CDR2 FVKESK. The CDR3 length is 14 residues. CDR3 sequence reads: CASSLGGQKETQSF. The DNA for the CDR3 is TGTGCCAGCAGCCTTGGGGGACAGAAAGAGACCCAGTCCTTC. The variable domain in full, completed from reference TRBV14 and TRBJ2-5, reads EAGVTQFPSHSVIEKGQTVTLRCDPISGHDNLYWYRRVMGKEIKFLLHFVKESKQDESGMPNNRFLAERTGGTYSTLKVQPAELEDSGVYFCASSLGGQKETQSFGPGTRLLVL.

This clonotype was seen ten or more times. The chain links TRBV15 to TRBJ2-1; D is unresolved. Germline V gene sequence: CDR1 LNHNV, CDR2 YYDKDF (reference sequence). There are 15 residues in the CDR3. V lost 0 bases and J lost 7, with 13 bases in between. The CDR3 sequence is CATSRDSGVLNEQFF. CDR3 DNA sequence: TGTGCCACCAGCAGAGATTCTGGAGTATTAAATGAGCAGTTCTTC.

The J gene is TRBJ2-3, the V gene TRBV3-1, with D maybe TRBD1 (6 bases). CDR1 LGHDT and CDR2 YNNKEL come from the germline V gene (reference sequence). This CDR3 is built from 14 residues. V was trimmed by 6 bases and J by 6 bases, leaving 16 bases between them. The CDR3: CASRPTGTGDTQYF. In DNA, the CDR3 is TGTGCCAGCAGGCCCACAGGGACCGGGGATACGCAGTATTTT.

The chain recombines TRBV2 with TRBJ1-5; D is unclear. V dropped 2 bases and J dropped 7 bases, with 12 bases sitting between them. CDR3 length equals 14 residues. From germline, CDR1 is SNHLY and CDR2 FYNNEI. The CDR3 here is CASSEMGVRQPQHF. Written as DNA, the CDR3 is TGTGCCAGCAGTGAAATGGGAGTTAGACAGCCCCAGCATTTT.